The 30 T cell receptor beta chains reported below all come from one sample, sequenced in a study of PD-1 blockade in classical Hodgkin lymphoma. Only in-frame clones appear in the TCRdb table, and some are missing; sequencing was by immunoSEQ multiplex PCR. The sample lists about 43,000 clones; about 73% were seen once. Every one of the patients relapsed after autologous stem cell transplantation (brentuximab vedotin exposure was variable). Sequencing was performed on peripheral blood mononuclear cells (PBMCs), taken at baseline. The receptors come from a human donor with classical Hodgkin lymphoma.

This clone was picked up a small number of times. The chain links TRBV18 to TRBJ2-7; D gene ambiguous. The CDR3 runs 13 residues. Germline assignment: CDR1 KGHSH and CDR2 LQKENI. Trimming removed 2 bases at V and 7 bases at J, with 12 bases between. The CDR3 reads CASSPDVFGEQYF. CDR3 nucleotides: TGTGCCAGCTCACCAGACGTCTTCGGGGAGCAGTACTTC.

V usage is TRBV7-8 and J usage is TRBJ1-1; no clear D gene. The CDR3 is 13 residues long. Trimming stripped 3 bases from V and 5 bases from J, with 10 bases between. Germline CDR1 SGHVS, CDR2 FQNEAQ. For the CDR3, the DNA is TGTGCCAGCAGCTTCCAGCGGCCAACTGAAGCTTTCTTT. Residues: CASSFQRPTEAFF.

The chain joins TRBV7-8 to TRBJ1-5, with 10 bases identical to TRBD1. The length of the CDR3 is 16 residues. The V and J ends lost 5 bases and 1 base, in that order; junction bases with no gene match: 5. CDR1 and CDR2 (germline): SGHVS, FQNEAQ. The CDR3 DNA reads TGTGCCAGCAGCAGTGGACAGGGGGGGAGCAATCAGCCCCAGCATTTT. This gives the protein CASSSGQGGSNQPQHF.

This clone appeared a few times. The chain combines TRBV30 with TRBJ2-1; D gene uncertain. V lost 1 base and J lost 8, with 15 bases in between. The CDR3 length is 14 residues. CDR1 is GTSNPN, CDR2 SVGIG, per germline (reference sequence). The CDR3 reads CAWSARVGYDEQFF. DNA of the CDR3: TGTGCCTGGAGTGCAAGGGTCGGGTACGATGAGCAGTTCTTC.

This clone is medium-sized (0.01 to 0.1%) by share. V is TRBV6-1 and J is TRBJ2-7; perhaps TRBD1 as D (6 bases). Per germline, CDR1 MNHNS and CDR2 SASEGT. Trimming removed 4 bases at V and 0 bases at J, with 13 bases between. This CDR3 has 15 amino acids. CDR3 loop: CASSAPRTVSYEQYF. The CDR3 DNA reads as TGTGCCAGCAGTGCCCCGAGGACAGTCTCCTACGAGCAGTACTTC.

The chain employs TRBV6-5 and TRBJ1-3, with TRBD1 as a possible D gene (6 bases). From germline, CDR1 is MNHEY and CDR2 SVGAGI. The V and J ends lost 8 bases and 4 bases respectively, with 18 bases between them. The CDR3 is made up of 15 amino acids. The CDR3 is CASAEGGARGNTIYF. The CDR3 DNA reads TGTGCCAGCGCGGAGGGGGGGGCGCGAGGAAACACCATATATTTT.

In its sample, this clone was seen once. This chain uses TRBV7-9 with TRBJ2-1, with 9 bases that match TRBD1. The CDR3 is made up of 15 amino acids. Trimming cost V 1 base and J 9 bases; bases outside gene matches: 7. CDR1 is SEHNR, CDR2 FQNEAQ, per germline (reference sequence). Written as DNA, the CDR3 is TGTGCCAGCAGCTTAGGGGGACAGGGTTCTCGTGAGCAGTTCTTC. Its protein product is CASSLGGQGSREQFF. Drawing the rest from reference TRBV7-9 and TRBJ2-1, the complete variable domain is DTGVSQNPRHKITKRGQNVTFRCDPISEHNRLYWYRQTLGQGPEFLTYFQNEAQLEKSRLLSDRFSAERPKGSFSTLEIQRTEQGDSAMYLCASSLGGQGSREQFFGPGTRLTVL.

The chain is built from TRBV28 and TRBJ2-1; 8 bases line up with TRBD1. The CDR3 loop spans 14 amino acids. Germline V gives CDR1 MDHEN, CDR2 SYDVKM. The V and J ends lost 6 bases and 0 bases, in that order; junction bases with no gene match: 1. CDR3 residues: CASSQGASYNEQFF. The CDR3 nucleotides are TGTGCCAGCAGCCAGGGGGCCTCCTACAATGAGCAGTTCTTC.

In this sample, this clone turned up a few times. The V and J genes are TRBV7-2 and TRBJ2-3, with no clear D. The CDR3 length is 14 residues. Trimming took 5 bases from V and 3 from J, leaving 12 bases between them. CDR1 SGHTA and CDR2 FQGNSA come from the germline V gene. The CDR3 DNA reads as TGTGCCAGCAGCCTTTCTCCGTTTACAGATACGCAGTATTTT. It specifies CASSLSPFTDTQYF.

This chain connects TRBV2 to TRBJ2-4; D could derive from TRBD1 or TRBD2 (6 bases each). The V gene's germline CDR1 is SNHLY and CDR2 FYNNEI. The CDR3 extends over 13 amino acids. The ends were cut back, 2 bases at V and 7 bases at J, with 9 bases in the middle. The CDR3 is CASSEQGRNIQYF. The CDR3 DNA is TGTGCCAGCAGTGAACAGGGGAGGAACATTCAGTACTTC.

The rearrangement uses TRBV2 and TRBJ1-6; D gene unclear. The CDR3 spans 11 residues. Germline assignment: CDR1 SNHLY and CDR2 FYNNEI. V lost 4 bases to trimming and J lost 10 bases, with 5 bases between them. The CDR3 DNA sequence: TGTGCCAGCAGTGCTCCATCACCCCTCCACTTT. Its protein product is CASSAPSPLHF.

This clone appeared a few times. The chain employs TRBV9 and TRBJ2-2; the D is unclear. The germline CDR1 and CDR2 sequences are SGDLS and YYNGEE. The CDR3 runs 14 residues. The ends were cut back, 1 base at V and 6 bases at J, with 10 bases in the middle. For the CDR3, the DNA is TGTGCCAGCAGCGTAATAGGGCTGGCCGGGGAGCTGTTTTTT. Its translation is CASSVIGLAGELFF. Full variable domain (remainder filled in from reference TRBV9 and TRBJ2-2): DSGVTQTPKHLITATGQRVTLRCSPRSGDLSVYWYQQSLDQGLQFLIQYYNGEERAKGNILERFSAQQFPDLHSELNLSSLELGDSALYFCASSVIGLAGELFFGEGSRLTVL.

CDR3 in amino acids: CASSPSGSGYEQYF. The CDR3 region has the DNA TGTGCCAGCAGCCCCTCCGGTAGCGGCTACGAGCAGTACTTC. The genes are TRBV11-2 and TRBJ2-7; possibly TRBD2 for D (6 bases). The CDR3 has 14 residues. V was shortened by 5 bases and J by 3 bases, with 14 bases between the two germline ends. From germline, CDR1 is SGHAT and CDR2 FQNNGV.

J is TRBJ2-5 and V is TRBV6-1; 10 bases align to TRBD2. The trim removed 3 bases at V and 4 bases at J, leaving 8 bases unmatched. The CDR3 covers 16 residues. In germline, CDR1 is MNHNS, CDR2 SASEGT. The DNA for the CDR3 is TGTGCCAGCAGTGATTGGCCACTAGCGGGGCCAGAGACCCAGTACTTC. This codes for CASSDWPLAGPETQYF.

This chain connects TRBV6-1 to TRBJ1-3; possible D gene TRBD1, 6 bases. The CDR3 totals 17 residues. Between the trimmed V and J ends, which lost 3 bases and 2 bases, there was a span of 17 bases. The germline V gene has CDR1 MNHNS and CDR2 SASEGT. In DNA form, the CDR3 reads TGTGCCAGCAGTGAGGGGGCCTTAGGCGGGGCTGGAAACACCATATATTTT. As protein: CASSEGALGGAGNTIYF.

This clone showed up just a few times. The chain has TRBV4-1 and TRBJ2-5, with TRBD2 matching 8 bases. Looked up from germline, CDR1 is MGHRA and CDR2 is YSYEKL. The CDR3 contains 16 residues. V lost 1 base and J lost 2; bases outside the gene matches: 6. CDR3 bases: TGCGCCAGCAGCCAAGTTTTCGGGGGGGGGCAAGAGACCCAGTACTTC. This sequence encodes CASSQVFGGGQETQYF.

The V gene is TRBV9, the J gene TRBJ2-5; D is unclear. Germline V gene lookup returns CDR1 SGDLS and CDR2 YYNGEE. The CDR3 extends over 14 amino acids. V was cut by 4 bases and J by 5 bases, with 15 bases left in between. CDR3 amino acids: CASSFGPERETQYF. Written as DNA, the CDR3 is TGTGCCAGCAGCTTCGGCCCCGAGAGGGAGACCCAGTACTTC.

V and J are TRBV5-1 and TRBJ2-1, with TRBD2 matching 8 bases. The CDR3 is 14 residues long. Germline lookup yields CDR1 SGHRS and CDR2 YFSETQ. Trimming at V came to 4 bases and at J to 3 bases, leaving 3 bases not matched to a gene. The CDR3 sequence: CASSPGTSYNEQFF. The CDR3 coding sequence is TGCGCCAGCAGCCCCGGGACTAGCTACAATGAGCAGTTCTTC. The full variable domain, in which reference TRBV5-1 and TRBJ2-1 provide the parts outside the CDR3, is KAGVTQTPRYLIKTRGQQVTLSCSPISGHRSVSWYQQTPGQGLQFLFEYFSETQRNKGNFPGRFSGRQFSNSRSEMNVSTLELGDSALYLCASSPGTSYNEQFFGPGTRLTVL.

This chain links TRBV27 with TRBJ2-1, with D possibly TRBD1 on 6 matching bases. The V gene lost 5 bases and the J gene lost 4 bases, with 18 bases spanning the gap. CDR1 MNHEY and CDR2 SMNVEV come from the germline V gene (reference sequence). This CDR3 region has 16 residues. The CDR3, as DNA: TGTGCCAGCAGTGAGCTGGTCAGGGGCTTTTACAATGAGCAGTTCTTC. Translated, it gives CASSELVRGFYNEQFF.

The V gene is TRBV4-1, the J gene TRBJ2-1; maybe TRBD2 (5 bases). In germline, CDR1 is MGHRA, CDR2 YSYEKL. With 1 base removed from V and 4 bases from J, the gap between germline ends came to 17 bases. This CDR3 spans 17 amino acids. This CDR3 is CASSQGLRAGLYNEQFF. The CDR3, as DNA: TGCGCCAGCAGCCAAGGTCTGAGGGCGGGCCTGTACAATGAGCAGTTCTTC.

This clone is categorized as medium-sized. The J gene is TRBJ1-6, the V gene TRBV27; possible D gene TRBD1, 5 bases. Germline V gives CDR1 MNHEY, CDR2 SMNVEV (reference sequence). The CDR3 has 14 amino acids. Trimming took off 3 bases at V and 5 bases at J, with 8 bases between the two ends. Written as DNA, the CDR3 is TGTGCCAGCAGTTTGGAGGGGAATAATTCACCCCTCCACTTT. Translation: CASSLEGNNSPLHF.

As DNA, the CDR3 is TGCGCCAGCAGCCAAGAAACTAGCCTTAATGAAAAACTGTTTTTT. It yields the protein CASSQETSLNEKLFF. J is TRBJ1-4 and V is TRBV4-1; D is undetermined. CDR3 length equals 15 residues. Germline CDR1 MGHRA, CDR2 YSYEKL. V lost 0 bases and J lost 4, with 9 bases in between.

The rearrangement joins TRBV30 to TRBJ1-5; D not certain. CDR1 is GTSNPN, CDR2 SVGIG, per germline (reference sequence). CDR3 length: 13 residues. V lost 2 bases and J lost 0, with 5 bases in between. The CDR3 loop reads CAWSPNSNQPQHF. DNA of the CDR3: TGTGCCTGGAGTCCGAATAGCAATCAGCCCCAGCATTTT.

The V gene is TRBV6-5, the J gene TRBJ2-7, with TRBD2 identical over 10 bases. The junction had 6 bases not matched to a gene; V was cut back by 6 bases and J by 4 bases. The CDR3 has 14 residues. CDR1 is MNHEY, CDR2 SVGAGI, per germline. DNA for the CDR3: TGTGCCAGCAGATCAGCGGGGGGGGCGTACGAGCAGTACTTC. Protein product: CASRSAGGAYEQYF.

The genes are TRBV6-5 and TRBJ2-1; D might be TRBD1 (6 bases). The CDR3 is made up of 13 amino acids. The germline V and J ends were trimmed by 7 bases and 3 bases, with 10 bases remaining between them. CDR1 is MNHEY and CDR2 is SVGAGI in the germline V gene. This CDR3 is CASKRGNYNEQFF. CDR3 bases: TGTGCCAGCAAGAGGGGGAACTACAATGAGCAGTTCTTC.

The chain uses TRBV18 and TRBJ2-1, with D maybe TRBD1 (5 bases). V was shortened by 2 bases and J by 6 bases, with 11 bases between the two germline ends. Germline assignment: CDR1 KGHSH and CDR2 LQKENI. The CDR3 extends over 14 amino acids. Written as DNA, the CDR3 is TGTGCCAGCTCACCAGGGGCCGGACGCAATGAGCAGTTCTTC. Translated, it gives CASSPGAGRNEQFF.

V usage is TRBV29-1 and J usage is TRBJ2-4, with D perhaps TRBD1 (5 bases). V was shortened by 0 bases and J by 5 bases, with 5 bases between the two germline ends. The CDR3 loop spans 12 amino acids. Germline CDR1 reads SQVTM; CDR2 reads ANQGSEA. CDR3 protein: CSVEEGQNIQYF. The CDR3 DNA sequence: TGCAGCGTTGAAGAGGGGCAAAACATTCAGTACTTC.

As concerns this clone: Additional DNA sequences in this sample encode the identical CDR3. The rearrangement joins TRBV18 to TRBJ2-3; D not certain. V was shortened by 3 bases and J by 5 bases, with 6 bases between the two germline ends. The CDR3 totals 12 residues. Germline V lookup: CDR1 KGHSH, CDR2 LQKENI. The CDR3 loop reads CASSPSGDTQYF. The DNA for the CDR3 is TGTGCCAGCTCACCCTCGGGAGATACGCAGTATTTT.

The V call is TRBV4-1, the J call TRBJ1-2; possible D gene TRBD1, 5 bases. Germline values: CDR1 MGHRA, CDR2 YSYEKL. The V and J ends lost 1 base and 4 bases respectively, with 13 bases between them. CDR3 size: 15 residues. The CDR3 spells CASSQAQGLGYGYTF. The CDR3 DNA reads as TGCGCCAGCAGCCAAGCCCAGGGTCTGGGCTATGGCTACACCTTC.

The CDR3 DNA reads as TGTGCCAGCAGCGTAAGCGGCGGGGGGCTCACAGATACGCAGTATTTT. Translated, it gives CASSVSGGGLTDTQYF. The chain employs TRBV9 and TRBJ2-3; 8 bases match TRBD2. Looked up from germline, CDR1 is SGDLS and CDR2 is YYNGEE. The CDR3 consists of 16 residues. V was pared by 1 base and J by 2 bases, with 6 bases of the junction left unmatched.